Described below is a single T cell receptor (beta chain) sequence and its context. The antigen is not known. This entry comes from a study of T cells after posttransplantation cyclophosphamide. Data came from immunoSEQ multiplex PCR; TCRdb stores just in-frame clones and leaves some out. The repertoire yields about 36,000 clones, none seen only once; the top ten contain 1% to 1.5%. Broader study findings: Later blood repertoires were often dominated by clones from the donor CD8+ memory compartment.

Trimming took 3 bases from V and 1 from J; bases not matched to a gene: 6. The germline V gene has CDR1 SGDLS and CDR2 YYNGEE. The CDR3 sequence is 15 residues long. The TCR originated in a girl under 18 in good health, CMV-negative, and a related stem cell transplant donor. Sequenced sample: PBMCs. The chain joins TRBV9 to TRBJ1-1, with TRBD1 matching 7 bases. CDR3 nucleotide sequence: TGTGCCAGCAGCGGCCGGACAGGTCGGAACACTGAAGCTTTCTTT. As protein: CASSGRTGRNTEAFF.